The rows below give T cell receptor beta chains drawn from one sample of a study of blood T cell repertoires in COVID-19. Generated by immunoSEQ multiplex PCR, the TCRdb table keeps only in-frame clones and is missing some. Here the sample spans nearly 200,000 clones, about 88% being singletons. The specimen sequenced was peripheral blood. Receptor source: a woman aged 40 to 50 who had recovered from COVID-19. The CDR3 runs from the conserved cysteine through the conserved F or W. The D gene is left open where the match is weak. The listing skips clone size in some rows; elsewhere it reads once, few, many or a size class.

TRBJ2-7	NA	TRBV2	NA	TGTGCCAGTAAAAAAGCGATATCCTACGAGCAGTACTTC	CASKKAISYEQYF
TRBJ1-5	TRBD1	TRBV20-1	few	TGCAGTGCTAGTGGCCGGGACAGTTACAATCAGCCCCAGCATTTT	CSASGRDSYNQPQHF
TRBJ2-3	TRBD2	TRBV5-4	NA	TGTGCCAGCAGCAAGGGGTCGGCGGGAGGGCCCGGAGATACGCAGTATTTT	CASSKGSAGGPGDTQYF
TRBJ2-7	NA	TRBV11-1	NA	TGTGCCAGCAGCTTAGTCCGGGACTCGGGTCTACAGCAGTACTTC	CASSLVRDSGLQQYF
TRBJ2-2	TRBD2	TRBV5-1	NA	TGCGCCAGCAGCTTGAAGGGACTAGCGGGAGGTAACACCGGGGAGCTGTTTTTT	CASSLKGLAGGNTGELFF
TRBJ2-5	TRBD1	TRBV18	NA	TGTGCCAGCTCACCAATGGGACAGGGTTGGGAGACCCAGTACTTC	CASSPMGQGWETQYF
TRBJ2-7	TRBD2	TRBV19	NA	TGTGCCAGTAGTGGACTAGCGGGAAACTCCTACGAGCAGTACTTC	CASSGLAGNSYEQYF
TRBJ2-2	TRBD2	TRBV5-4	NA	TGTGCCAGCAGCTTAGTTAGCGGGAGGGCCACCGGGGAGCTGTTTTTT	CASSLVSGRATGELFF
TRBJ2-7	NA	TRBV6-2/TRBV6-3	NA	TGTGCCAGCAGTTTACACGGGAGCTCCTACGAGCAGTACTTC	CASSLHGSSYEQYF
TRBJ2-3	NA	TRBV6-5	NA	TGTGCCAGCGGGTGGGAGTGGGCAGATACGCAGTATTTT	CASGWEWADTQYF
TRBJ1-3	NA	TRBV28	NA	TGTGCCAGCACTTTGCCATTTGGGGGCCGGAACACCATATATTTT	CASTLPFGGRNTIYF
TRBJ2-7	NA	TRBV7-9	NA	TGTGCCAGCAGCTTAGAGGGGTTGTCTGACGAGCAGTACTTC	CASSLEGLSDEQYF
TRBJ1-2	TRBD1	TRBV29-1	NA	TGCAGCGTTGAATTGCCGGGACAGGGTTCCGTCCTCTATGGCTACACCTTC	CSVELPGQGSVLYGYTF
TRBJ1-2	TRBD1	TRBV7-8	once	TGTGCCAGCAGCCCGTTGACAGGGGTGAGGGGCTACACCTTC	CASSPLTGVRGYTF
TRBJ2-3	NA	TRBV4-2	once	TGTGCCAGCAGCCAAGATTTCAGGGAAGATACGCAGTATTTT	CASSQDFREDTQYF
TRBJ2-5	NA	TRBV9	NA	TGTGCCAGCAGCGTAGGGGCAGGGTCTGATGAGACCCAGTACTTC	CASSVGAGSDETQYF
TRBJ2-7	TRBD1	TRBV27	NA	TGTGCCACCTCGAGGGTTGCAGGGGGCTACGAGCAGTACTTC	CATSRVAGGYEQYF
TRBJ1-1	NA	TRBV6-4	NA	TGTGCCAGCAGTAAAGACAGCTACACTGAAGCTTTCTTT	CASSKDSYTEAFF
TRBJ2-4	NA	TRBV27	NA	TGTGCCAGCAGTTTAGGGTGGCGGGGTGGAAACATTCAGTACTTC	CASSLGWRGGNIQYF
TRBJ1-4	NA	TRBV11-2	NA	TGTGCCAGCAGCTTAGATTGGACAGCGCCTAATGAAAAACTGTTTTTT	CASSLDWTAPNEKLFF
TRBJ2-3	TRBD2	TRBV4-1	NA	TGCGCCAGCAGCCAAGAATTCCTAGCGGGAAGCACAGATACGCAGTATTTT	CASSQEFLAGSTDTQYF
TRBJ1-4	TRBD1	TRBV28	NA	TGTGCCAGCAGTCCTCTAGGACAGGGTTTGGACGAAAAACTGTTTTTT	CASSPLGQGLDEKLFF
TRBJ1-5	NA	TRBV6-5	NA	TGTGCCAGCAGTTACGGGCGGGATGCTGAGCCCCAGCATTTT	CASSYGRDAEPQHF
TRBJ2-7	TRBD1	TRBV28	once	TGTGCCAGCAGTACCGGACAGGGAGCCTACGAGCAGTACTTC	CASSTGQGAYEQYF
TRBJ2-7	TRBD2	TRBV19	once	TGTGCCAGTAGTGAAAGACTAGCGGGAAGCTACGAGCAGTACTTC	CASSERLAGSYEQYF
TRBJ2-1	TRBD1	TRBV6-1	NA	TGTGCCAGCAGTGAGACGGATCCGGGACAGCCTTACAATGAGCAGTTCTTC	CASSETDPGQPYNEQFF
TRBJ2-5	TRBD1	TRBV27	NA	TGTGCCAGCAGTTTACGGGGACAGGAGCAAGAGACCCAGTACTTC	CASSLRGQEQETQYF
TRBJ1-1	NA	TRBV28	NA	TGTGCCAGCAGTTTCCTCCCGGACACTGAAGCTTTCTTT	CASSFLPDTEAFF
TRBJ2-1	TRBD2	TRBV19	once	TGTGCCAGTAGAAGAGCTTCCCGGGAGGGTCTGTTCTTC	CASRRASREGLFF
TRBJ2-1	TRBD2	TRBV7-9	NA	TGTGCCAGCAGCCAGAGGACTAGCGGGAGGGCCGCGGGTAATGAGCAGTTCTTC	CASSQRTSGRAAGNEQFF
TRBJ2-7	NA	TRBV12-3/TRBV12-4	once	TGTGCCAGCAGTCCTACGACTTACGAGCAGTACTTC	CASSPTTYEQYF
TRBJ2-2	TRBD1	TRBV5-1	NA	TGCGCCAGCAGCCCGGGGACAGGATACGGGGAGCTGTTTTTT	CASSPGTGYGELFF
TRBJ2-3	TRBD2	TRBV5-1	NA	TGCGCCAGCAGCTTGGGACTAGCGGGGGGCACAGATACGCAGTATTTT	CASSLGLAGGTDTQYF
TRBJ1-1	TRBD1	TRBV2	NA	TGTGCCAGCAGTGAACAGGGGGCCTCTGAAGCTTTCTTT	CASSEQGASEAFF
TRBJ2-1	TRBD1	TRBV5-1	NA	TGCGCCAGCACCATTGGGTCGGGACAGGGCGACCTAGGGCGGAATGAGCAGTTCTTC	CASTIGSGQGDLGRNEQFF